This T cell receptor beta chain was captured by sequencing in a study of T cells after yellow fever vaccination. Study-wide results and limits: FACS-sorted repertoires might harbor abundant contaminating clonotypes from the bulk population.

Template switching with 5'RACE generated the TCR cDNA and added a universal primer site and UMIs. TCRdb independently ran MiXCR on the 5' RACE reads; one entry per CDR3 protein. This sample yields 280,000 or so distinct CDR3 sequences, of which approximately 10% are seen a single time; 3% to 4% belongs to the top ten. The V gene end was trimmed by 6 bases and the J gene end by 4 bases; junction bases not matched to a gene: 7. Per germline, CDR1 MNHNY and CDR2 SVGAGI (reference sequence). The CDR3 is 14 amino acids. A few counts support this clonotype. Its antigen is not identified. This material consisted of CD4+ T cells sorted from PBMCs, taken 5 days after the yellow fever booster vaccination. The receptor was derived from a man younger than 35 who received the YFV17D yellow fever vaccine. The chain is built from TRBV6-6 and TRBJ1-2, with 8 bases aligning to TRBD1. The DNA of the CDR3 is TGTGCCAGCAGCCCGGACAGGGCAGGCTATGGCTACACCTTC. It yields the protein CASSPDRAGYGYTF.